A selection of T cell receptor beta chains follows, all from one sample in a study of radiation and T cells in renal cell carcinoma. Data came from immunoSEQ multiplex PCR; TCRdb stores just in-frame clones and leaves some out. Of some 75,000 clones in the sample, about 81% were seen once. The sample here was blood, taken from a patient whose treatment included radiotherapy and nephrectomy. Source of these receptors: a man aged 60-69 years with renal cell carcinoma. Each CDR3 is given with its conserved first and last residue. The order of the fields is clone size, D gene, V gene, J gene, CDR3 length, CDR3 DNA, CDR3 protein. A D gene is named only where the DNA matches it firmly. Only part of the rows carry a size: once, few, many, or a class if the clone is expanded.

clone size: -
D gene: TRBD1
V gene: TRBV29-1
J gene: TRBJ2-1
CDR3 length: 16
CDR3 DNA: TGCAGCGTTGATGGAAGGTTGGACAGGCCCTACAATGAGCAGTTCTTC
CDR3 protein: CSVDGRLDRPYNEQFF

clone size: -
D gene: TRBD1
V gene: TRBV29-1
J gene: TRBJ2-6
CDR3 length: 15
CDR3 DNA: TGCAGCGTTGGGACAGGGCCCATGAGGGCCAACGTCCTGACTTTC
CDR3 protein: CSVGTGPMRANVLTF

clone size: -
D gene: -
V gene: TRBV7-6
J gene: TRBJ2-7
CDR3 length: 13
CDR3 DNA: TGTGCCAGCAGCTTAAATGAGTTAGCAGAGCAGTACTTC
CDR3 protein: CASSLNELAEQYF

clone size: -
D gene: -
V gene: TRBV7-8
J gene: TRBJ2-6
CDR3 length: 14
CDR3 DNA: TGTGCCAGCAGCCTACTGGCTGGGGCCAACGTCCTGACTTTC
CDR3 protein: CASSLLAGANVLTF

clone size: few
D gene: -
V gene: TRBV2
J gene: TRBJ1-5
CDR3 length: 17
CDR3 DNA: TGTGCCAGCACCCAAATGGGGAGATCGGGGCTTAATCAGCCCCAGCATTTT
CDR3 protein: CASTQMGRSGLNQPQHF

clone size: -
D gene: -
V gene: TRBV7-3
J gene: TRBJ2-7
CDR3 length: 16
CDR3 DNA: TGTGCCAGCAGCCCAGGAGGGGCTATTCCCGCCTACGAGCAGTACTTC
CDR3 protein: CASSPGGAIPAYEQYF

clone size: -
D gene: -
V gene: TRBV15
J gene: TRBJ1-4
CDR3 length: 17
CDR3 DNA: TGTGCCACCAGCAGAGATGGGATCGGGGTTGGGAATGAAAAACTGTTTTTT
CDR3 protein: CATSRDGIGVGNEKLFF

clone size: -
D gene: TRBD2
V gene: TRBV6-5
J gene: TRBJ2-3
CDR3 length: 15
CDR3 DNA: TGTGCCAGCAGTTACGGGACTACTGGCACAGATACGCAGTATTTT
CDR3 protein: CASSYGTTGTDTQYF

clone size: -
D gene: -
V gene: TRBV18
J gene: TRBJ2-1
CDR3 length: 16
CDR3 DNA: TGTGCCAGCTCACTATTAGGGAGAGGGGACTACAATGAGCAGTTCTTC
CDR3 protein: CASSLLGRGDYNEQFF

clone size: -
D gene: TRBD1
V gene: TRBV19
J gene: TRBJ2-5
CDR3 length: 14
CDR3 DNA: TGTGCCAGTAGTATCCACAGGGGCGAAGAGACCCAGTACTTC
CDR3 protein: CASSIHRGEETQYF

clone size: -
D gene: TRBD1
V gene: TRBV27
J gene: TRBJ1-2
CDR3 length: 14
CDR3 DNA: TGTGCCAGCAGAAGACAGGGAATTAGCGCGGGCTACACCTTC
CDR3 protein: CASRRQGISAGYTF

clone size: -
D gene: -
V gene: TRBV9
J gene: TRBJ2-2
CDR3 length: 16
CDR3 DNA: TGTGCCAGCAGCGTAATTAGCGGCCGGGGCGACCGGGAGCTGTTTTTT
CDR3 protein: CASSVISGRGDRELFF

clone size: -
D gene: -
V gene: TRBV10-3
J gene: TRBJ2-5
CDR3 length: 15
CDR3 DNA: TGTGCCATCAGTGAGGGGGTAGCGGTGGAAGAGACCCAGTACTTC
CDR3 protein: CAISEGVAVEETQYF

clone size: -
D gene: -
V gene: TRBV28
J gene: TRBJ1-4
CDR3 length: 15
CDR3 DNA: TGTGCCAGCAGTTTCCAGGAGGGCTGGAGTGAAAAACTGTTTTTT
CDR3 protein: CASSFQEGWSEKLFF

clone size: -
D gene: -
V gene: TRBV28
J gene: TRBJ2-4
CDR3 length: 16
CDR3 DNA: TGTGCCAGCAGTTTATCAGGGACTCTAGCCAAAAACATTCAGTACTTC
CDR3 protein: CASSLSGTLAKNIQYF

clone size: -
D gene: -
V gene: TRBV27
J gene: TRBJ2-1
CDR3 length: 11
CDR3 DNA: TGTGCCAGCAGTTGGGGGAGTGAGCAGTTCTTC
CDR3 protein: CASSWGSEQFF

clone size: -
D gene: -
V gene: TRBV5-4
J gene: TRBJ2-2
CDR3 length: 13
CDR3 DNA: TGTGCCAGCAGCTTGGGACGGAACGGGGAGCTGTTTTTT
CDR3 protein: CASSLGRNGELFF

clone size: -
D gene: TRBD1
V gene: TRBV5-1
J gene: TRBJ1-2
CDR3 length: 13
CDR3 DNA: TGCGCCAGCAGTTCGGACAGGGGCCATGGCTACACCTTC
CDR3 protein: CASSSDRGHGYTF

clone size: -
D gene: TRBD2
V gene: TRBV4-1
J gene: TRBJ2-1
CDR3 length: 17
CDR3 DNA: TGCGCCAGCAGCCACCAAACTAGCGGGAGGGCCGACAATGAGCAGTTCTTC
CDR3 protein: CASSHQTSGRADNEQFF

clone size: once
D gene: TRBD1
V gene: TRBV2
J gene: TRBJ1-4
CDR3 length: 14
CDR3 DNA: TGTGCCAGCAGTACAGGGGGCACTAATGAAAAACTGTTTTTT
CDR3 protein: CASSTGGTNEKLFF

clone size: -
D gene: TRBD1
V gene: TRBV9
J gene: TRBJ2-2
CDR3 length: 14
CDR3 DNA: TGTGCCAGCAGCGATACAGGGGGAGTCGGGGAGCTGTTTTTT
CDR3 protein: CASSDTGGVGELFF

clone size: -
D gene: -
V gene: TRBV11-3
J gene: TRBJ2-3
CDR3 length: 18
CDR3 DNA: TGTGCCAGCAGCCCCTACAGGGAGGTTCCAGACGACACAGATACGCAGTATTTT
CDR3 protein: CASSPYREVPDDTDTQYF

clone size: -
D gene: TRBD2
V gene: TRBV6-4
J gene: TRBJ2-1
CDR3 length: 16
CDR3 DNA: TGTGCCAGCAGTGACTCCGGGACTAGCGGGAGCAATGAGCAGTTCTTC
CDR3 protein: CASSDSGTSGSNEQFF

clone size: -
D gene: TRBD1
V gene: TRBV10-1
J gene: TRBJ2-7
CDR3 length: 14
CDR3 DNA: TGCGCCAGCAGTGAGGTGACAGGGGCCTACGAGCAGTACTTC
CDR3 protein: CASSEVTGAYEQYF

clone size: -
D gene: TRBD2
V gene: TRBV19
J gene: TRBJ2-2
CDR3 length: 14
CDR3 DNA: TGTGCCAGCTCGACTAGCGGGAGGGCCGGGGAGCTGTTTTTT
CDR3 protein: CASSTSGRAGELFF

clone size: -
D gene: TRBD2
V gene: TRBV7-3
J gene: TRBJ2-1
CDR3 length: 17
CDR3 DNA: TGTGCCAGCAGCTTAGTGGGGGCGGGAGGACCTTACAATGAGCAGTTCTTC
CDR3 protein: CASSLVGAGGPYNEQFF

clone size: -
D gene: -
V gene: TRBV21-1
J gene: TRBJ2-7
CDR3 length: 11
CDR3 DNA: TGTGCCAGCCGGGACCGTCACGAGCAGTACTTC
CDR3 protein: CASRDRHEQYF

clone size: -
D gene: TRBD1
V gene: TRBV15
J gene: TRBJ1-5
CDR3 length: 17
CDR3 DNA: TGTGCCACCAGTCGCGGGACAGGGTATGGTGGCAATCAGCCCCAGCATTTT
CDR3 protein: CATSRGTGYGGNQPQHF

clone size: -
D gene: TRBD2
V gene: TRBV7-9
J gene: TRBJ2-7
CDR3 length: 19
CDR3 DNA: TGTGCCAGCAGCTTAGCGCGACTGACTAGCGGGGGAACCCCCTACGAGCAGTACTTC
CDR3 protein: CASSLARLTSGGTPYEQYF

clone size: few
D gene: TRBD1
V gene: TRBV29-1
J gene: TRBJ1-1
CDR3 length: 15
CDR3 DNA: TGCAGCGTTGATACCGGGACAGGTTCGAGCACTGAAGCTTTCTTT
CDR3 protein: CSVDTGTGSSTEAFF

clone size: -
D gene: -
V gene: TRBV20-1
J gene: TRBJ2-3
CDR3 length: 11
CDR3 DNA: TGCAGTGCTTTTTTTCCTGATACGCAGTATTTT
CDR3 protein: CSAFFPDTQYF

clone size: -
D gene: TRBD2
V gene: TRBV19
J gene: TRBJ2-7
CDR3 length: 15
CDR3 DNA: TGTGCCAGTAGTCCTCTAGCGGCTAGCTCCTACGAGCAGTACTTC
CDR3 protein: CASSPLAASSYEQYF

clone size: -
D gene: -
V gene: TRBV7-9
J gene: TRBJ1-1
CDR3 length: 15
CDR3 DNA: TGTGCCAGCAGCCCCCCCGGGACAAGGAACACTGAAGCTTTCTTT
CDR3 protein: CASSPPGTRNTEAFF

clone size: -
D gene: -
V gene: TRBV2
J gene: TRBJ2-7
CDR3 length: 11
CDR3 DNA: TGTGCCAGCAGTGATATCTACGAGCAGTACTTC
CDR3 protein: CASSDIYEQYF

clone size: -
D gene: -
V gene: TRBV11-1
J gene: TRBJ2-7
CDR3 length: 13
CDR3 DNA: TGTGCCAGCAGGTTGGACGGGAGCTACGAGCAGTACTTC
CDR3 protein: CASRLDGSYEQYF

clone size: once
D gene: TRBD1
V gene: TRBV29-1
J gene: TRBJ1-5
CDR3 length: 15
CDR3 DNA: TGCAGCGTAACCCAGGGCAGGGGGCGTGGACAGCCCCAGCATTTT
CDR3 protein: CSVTQGRGRGQPQHF

clone size: -
D gene: TRBD2
V gene: TRBV5-5
J gene: TRBJ2-5
CDR3 length: 16
CDR3 DNA: TGTGCCAGCAGCTACCCTAGCGGGACGTACCAAGAGACCCAGTACTTC
CDR3 protein: CASSYPSGTYQETQYF

clone size: -
D gene: TRBD1
V gene: TRBV2
J gene: TRBJ2-7
CDR3 length: 14
CDR3 DNA: TGTGCCAGCAGTGAAGGGACAGGGAAGGAAGAGCAGTACTTC
CDR3 protein: CASSEGTGKEEQYF

clone size: -
D gene: TRBD2
V gene: TRBV7-2
J gene: TRBJ2-1
CDR3 length: 15
CDR3 DNA: TGTGCCAGCAGCCCGACTAGCGGGAGACACAATGAGCAGTTCTTC
CDR3 protein: CASSPTSGRHNEQFF

clone size: once
D gene: TRBD2
V gene: TRBV7-8
J gene: TRBJ2-3
CDR3 length: 18
CDR3 DNA: TGTGCCAGCAGCCCCAGGGGGGTAGCGGGAGGGCCTACAGATACGCAGTATTTT
CDR3 protein: CASSPRGVAGGPTDTQYF

clone size: -
D gene: -
V gene: TRBV9
J gene: TRBJ1-5
CDR3 length: 14
CDR3 DNA: TGTGCCAGCAGTATTGGACCGAGCTCGACGCCCCAGCATTTT
CDR3 protein: CASSIGPSSTPQHF

clone size: -
D gene: TRBD2
V gene: TRBV7-8
J gene: TRBJ2-3
CDR3 length: 19
CDR3 DNA: TGTGCCAGCAGCTTAGATCCCGGCACTAGCGGGAGGGGGGCAGATACGCAGTATTTT
CDR3 protein: CASSLDPGTSGRGADTQYF

clone size: -
D gene: TRBD2
V gene: TRBV4-1
J gene: TRBJ2-7
CDR3 length: 14
CDR3 DNA: TGCGCCAGCAGCAGGACTAGCGCCTCTTACGAGCAGTACTTC
CDR3 protein: CASSRTSASYEQYF

clone size: -
D gene: -
V gene: TRBV7-2
J gene: TRBJ2-3
CDR3 length: 18
CDR3 DNA: TGTGCCAGCAGCTTAGTCGGGCAGGGGCGGGGGCGGCCAGATACGCAGTATTTT
CDR3 protein: CASSLVGQGRGRPDTQYF

clone size: -
D gene: TRBD1
V gene: TRBV2
J gene: TRBJ2-1
CDR3 length: 15
CDR3 DNA: TGTGCCAGCGGGGTCCTAGGGGGCGGTTACAATGAGCAGTTCTTC
CDR3 protein: CASGVLGGGYNEQFF

clone size: -
D gene: TRBD1
V gene: TRBV12-5
J gene: TRBJ2-2
CDR3 length: 17
CDR3 DNA: TGTGCTAGTGGCCAAACCTGGCAGGGGGCGCACACCGGGGAGCTGTTTTTT
CDR3 protein: CASGQTWQGAHTGELFF

clone size: -
D gene: TRBD2
V gene: TRBV6-5
J gene: TRBJ2-3
CDR3 length: 13
CDR3 DNA: TGTGCCAGCAGTTACCGGGGACTAGTTGCGCAGTATTTT
CDR3 protein: CASSYRGLVAQYF

clone size: -
D gene: -
V gene: TRBV28
J gene: TRBJ1-2
CDR3 length: 13
CDR3 DNA: TGTGCCAGCAGTTTGGCCAGAACAGGTGGCTACACCTTC
CDR3 protein: CASSLARTGGYTF

clone size: -
D gene: TRBD1
V gene: TRBV19
J gene: TRBJ2-7
CDR3 length: 14
CDR3 DNA: TGTGCCAGTAGTGGTACAGGGGGAGCCTACGAGCAGTACTTC
CDR3 protein: CASSGTGGAYEQYF

clone size: -
D gene: -
V gene: TRBV7-9
J gene: TRBJ2-3
CDR3 length: 16
CDR3 DNA: TGTGCCAGCAGCCCTGACAGGGGAGGGGTCACAGATACGCAGTATTTT
CDR3 protein: CASSPDRGGVTDTQYF

clone size: once
D gene: TRBD1
V gene: TRBV7-9
J gene: TRBJ1-6
CDR3 length: 18
CDR3 DNA: TGTGCCAGCAGCTTAGATACCCCGGCCGGGACAGGGAATTCACCCCTCCACTTT
CDR3 protein: CASSLDTPAGTGNSPLHF

clone size: -
D gene: -
V gene: TRBV29-1
J gene: TRBJ1-2
CDR3 length: 12
CDR3 DNA: TGCAGCGCCCGGCGAGGGGAGGGGGGCTACACCTTC
CDR3 protein: CSARRGEGGYTF

clone size: few
D gene: -
V gene: TRBV7-9
J gene: TRBJ1-1
CDR3 length: 15
CDR3 DNA: TGTGCCAGCAGCTTAGTTGGGGGGAAGGGGACTGAAGCTTTCTTT
CDR3 protein: CASSLVGGKGTEAFF